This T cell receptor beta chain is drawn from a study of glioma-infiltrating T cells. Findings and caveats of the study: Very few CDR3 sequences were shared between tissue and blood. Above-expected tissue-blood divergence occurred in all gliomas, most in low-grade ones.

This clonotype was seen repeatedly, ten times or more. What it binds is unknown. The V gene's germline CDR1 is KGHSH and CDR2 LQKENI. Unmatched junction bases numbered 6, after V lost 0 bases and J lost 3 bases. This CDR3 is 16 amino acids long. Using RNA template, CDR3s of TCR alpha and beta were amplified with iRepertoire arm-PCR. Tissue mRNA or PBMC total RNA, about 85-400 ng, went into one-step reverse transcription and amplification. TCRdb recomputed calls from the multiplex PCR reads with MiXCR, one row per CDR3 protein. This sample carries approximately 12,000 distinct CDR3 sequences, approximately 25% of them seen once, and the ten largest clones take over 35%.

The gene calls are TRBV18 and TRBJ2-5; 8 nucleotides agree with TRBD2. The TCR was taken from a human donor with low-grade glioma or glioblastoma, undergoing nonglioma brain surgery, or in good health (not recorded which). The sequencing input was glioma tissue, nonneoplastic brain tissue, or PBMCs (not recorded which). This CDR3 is CASSPPRREGKETQYF. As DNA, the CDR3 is TGTGCCAGCTCACCACCGAGACGGGAGGGTAAAGAGACCCAGTACTTC.